The 20 T cell receptor beta chains below were found in one sample sequenced in a study of CD8 T cells in Susac syndrome. Random hexamers served to reverse transcribe roughly 0.5 to 1 ug RNA. TCRdb itself ran the immunoSEQ multiplex PCR reads through MiXCR, one entry per CDR3 protein. The sample consists of around 280,000 distinct CDR3 sequences, more than 75% of them appearing once. Sample: CD8+ T cells from PBMCs. These receptors were taken from a human donor with multiple sclerosis.

V is TRBV9 and J is TRBJ2-7; 9 bases agree with TRBD1. The V and J ends lost 3 bases and 6 bases, in that order; junction bases with no gene match: 10. The CDR3 has 15 amino acids. Germline V gene lookup returns CDR1 SGDLS and CDR2 YYNGEE. Here the CDR3 reads CASSGTDRGNGEQYF. The CDR3 DNA reads as TGTGCCAGCAGCGGAACGGACAGGGGAAACGGCGAGCAGTACTTC.

The chain combines TRBV27 with TRBJ1-1; D remains ambiguous. Germline CDR1 and CDR2: MNHEY and SMNVEV (reference sequence). V lost 0 bases and J lost 2, with 10 bases in between. The CDR3 totals 15 residues. The chain's CDR3 is CASSLSTGPNTEAFF. DNA for the CDR3: TGTGCCAGCAGTTTATCGACCGGGCCTAACACTGAAGCTTTCTTT.

The chain links TRBV9 to TRBJ2-7; possibly TRBD2 for D (6 bases). Deletions cut 4 bases from V and 6 bases from J, with 14 bases between. Germline V lookup: CDR1 SGDLS, CDR2 YYNGEE. This CDR3 comprises 13 residues. The DNA of the CDR3 is TGTGCCAGCAGCCTTCTCCTGCGGGGCGAGCAGTACTTC. Protein: CASSLLLRGEQYF.

The sample holds a few counts of this clonotype. In nucleotides, the CDR3 is TGTGCCAGTAGTATCGGGCACGGGCGGTACGAGCAGTACTTC. It encodes CASSIGHGRYEQYF. This rearrangement joins TRBV19 to TRBJ2-7; D uncertain. The CDR3 has 14 amino acids. Trimming took 3 bases from V and 4 from J, leaving 13 bases between them. Germline loops: CDR1 LNHDA, CDR2 SQIVND (reference sequence).

The chain employs TRBV3-1 and TRBJ2-1; the D gene is possibly TRBD1 (6 bases). The CDR3 loop spans 15 amino acids. V shed 4 bases and J shed 2 bases, with 12 bases lying between them. Germline assignment: CDR1 LGHDT and CDR2 YNNKEL (reference sequence). Here the CDR3 reads CASSPTGYPYNEQFF. The CDR3 bases are TGTGCCAGCAGCCCAACAGGGTACCCCTACAATGAGCAGTTCTTC.

The CDR3, as DNA: TGTGCCACCAGCAGAGGACTAGCGGAAAGCTCCTACGAGCAGTACTTC. Translating it yields CATSRGLAESSYEQYF. The chain recombines TRBV15 with TRBJ2-7; 9 bases align to TRBD2. The CDR3 spans 16 residues. V shed 1 base, J shed 0 bases, and the junction held 4 bases outside the gene matches. Germline CDR1 and CDR2: LNHNV and YYDKDF (reference sequence). The full variable domain, its missing parts supplied by reference TRBV15 and TRBJ2-7, is DAMVIQNPRYQVTQFGKPVTLSCSQTLNHNVMYWYQQKSSQAPKLLFHYYDKDFNNEADTPDNFQSRRPNTSFCFLDIRSPGLGDTAMYLCATSRGLAESSYEQYFGPGTRLTVT.

V is TRBV7-9 and J is TRBJ1-2; D might be TRBD1 (5 bases). This CDR3 region has 15 residues. Between the trimmed V and J ends, which lost 4 bases and 4 bases, there was a span of 16 bases. Germline V gene data show CDR1 as SEHNR and CDR2 as FQNEAQ (reference sequence). CDR3 nucleotides: TGTGCCAGCAGCTCCTTCCAGGGAAAGGGCTATGGCTACACCTTC. Translation: CASSSFQGKGYGYTF.

The J gene is TRBJ1-1, the V gene TRBV9; 7 bases fit TRBD1. The length of the CDR3 is 15 residues. The trim removed 0 bases at V and 1 base at J, leaving 3 bases unmatched. Germline V gives CDR1 SGDLS, CDR2 YYNGEE. The CDR3, as DNA: TGTGCCAGCAGCGTAGTCAGGGGGTGGAACACTGAAGCTTTCTTT. Protein sequence: CASSVVRGWNTEAFF.

In its sample, this clonotype was seen once. This chain connects TRBV12-3 or TRBV12-4 to TRBJ1-2; 8 bases are shared with TRBD1. This CDR3 spans 13 amino acids. The junction had 6 bases not matched to a gene; V was cut back by 5 bases and J by 7 bases. The CDR3 DNA is TGTGCCAGCAGTCCGGACAGGGTTAGTGGCTACACCTTC. As protein: CASSPDRVSGYTF.

This clonotype showed up just a few times. V and J are TRBV3-1 and TRBJ1-2; the match to TRBD1 covers 11 bases. V shed 4 bases, J shed 7 bases, and the junction held 2 bases outside the gene matches. The CDR3 is 13 residues long. CDR1 is LGHDT and CDR2 is YNNKEL in the germline V gene (reference sequence). The DNA of the CDR3 is TGTGCCAGCAGCCCGGACAGGGGGCTTGGCTACACCTTC. Residues: CASSPDRGLGYTF.

This sequence joins TRBV3-1 and TRBJ2-7; 8 nucleotides align to TRBD1. With 4 bases clipped from V and 5 bases from J, the junction kept 7 bases outside the gene matches. CDR1 is LGHDT and CDR2 is YNNKEL in the germline V gene (reference sequence). The CDR3 extends over 14 amino acids. The CDR3 here is CASSRWTGSHEQYF. The CDR3 DNA follows: TGTGCCAGCAGCCGATGGACAGGGAGCCACGAGCAGTACTTC.

Written as DNA, the CDR3 is TGTGCCAGCAGCGTGGGCGGCCCGGGGGATGAGCAGTTCTTC. This sequence encodes CASSVGGPGDEQFF. This sequence joins TRBV9 and TRBJ2-1, with D possibly matching TRBD2 (6 bases). The CDR3 length is 14 residues. The V gene lost 2 bases and the J gene lost 8 bases, with 14 bases spanning the gap. CDR1 is SGDLS, CDR2 YYNGEE, per germline.

This chain connects TRBV3-1 to TRBJ2-5; no reliable D call. Looked up from germline, CDR1 is LGHDT and CDR2 is YNNKEL (reference sequence). This CDR3 has 12 amino acids. Trimming removed 1 base from V and 2 bases from J, with 2 bases in between. The CDR3 DNA reads TGTGCCAGCAGCCAAGTTCAAGAGACCCAGTACTTC. Protein product: CASSQVQETQYF.

The CDR3, as DNA: TGTGCCAGCAGTTTATCGGTAGTCGGGGCAGCCTACGAGCAGTACTTC. It codes for CASSLSVVGAAYEQYF. This sequence joins TRBV27 and TRBJ2-7; either TRBD1 or TRBD2 may supply D (5 bases each). Germline-derived CDR1 and CDR2 are MNHEY and SMNVEV (reference sequence). The germline V and J ends were trimmed by 0 bases and 2 bases, with 14 bases remaining between them. CDR3 length equals 16 residues.

This clonotype turned up a few times. The rearrangement links TRBV4-2 to TRBJ2-5; 9 nucleotides align to TRBD2. The V segment lost 0 bases and the J segment 4 bases; nucleotides outside the gene matches: 6. This CDR3 is built from 16 residues. Germline CDR1 is LGHNA and CDR2 is YNFKEQ. The CDR3 DNA reads TGTGCCAGCAGCCAAGAATGGCGGGAGGGCCGAGAGACCCAGTACTTC. This gives the protein CASSQEWREGRETQYF.

The chain recombines TRBV6-5 with TRBJ2-3; 9 bases are shared with TRBD2. Unmatched junction bases numbered 7, after V lost 7 bases and J lost 2 bases. The CDR3 is 15 amino acids. The V gene's germline CDR1 is MNHEY and CDR2 SVGAGI. The CDR3 DNA reads TGTGCCAGCAATGCACTAGCGGGTCACACAGATACGCAGTATTTT. Protein product: CASNALAGHTDTQYF.

V usage is TRBV4-1 and J usage is TRBJ2-1; TRBD2 matches 8 bases. V was pared by 4 bases and J by 4 bases, with 15 bases of the junction left unmatched. CDR3 size: 18 residues. Germline V gene sequence: CDR1 MGHRA, CDR2 YSYEKL. The DNA for the CDR3 is TGCGCCAGCAGCCCCGGCGAGGCTCTAGCGGGCCCTTACAATGAGCAGTTCTTC. This encodes CASSPGEALAGPYNEQFF.

This chain connects TRBV27 to TRBJ2-2; tentatively, D is TRBD1 or TRBD2 (5 bases each). CDR1 and CDR2 (germline): MNHEY, SMNVEV (reference sequence). This CDR3 is built from 14 residues. The V end lost 8 bases, the J end lost 1 base, and 11 bases lay between the germline ends. The CDR3 reads CASRDGRNTGELFF. DNA of the CDR3: TGTGCCAGCCGGGACGGCCGGAACACCGGGGAGCTGTTTTTT.

Here the CDR3 reads CASGNHFRGDAGYTF. CDR3 in DNA: TGTGCCAGCGGGAACCACTTTCGAGGAGATGCTGGCTACACCTTC. The chain uses TRBV2 and TRBJ1-2; D is unresolved. This CDR3 has 15 amino acids. The germline V gene encodes CDR1 SNHLY and CDR2 FYNNEI. With 8 bases removed from V and 7 bases from J, the gap between germline ends came to 23 bases.

This rearrangement joins TRBV3-1 to TRBJ2-1; TRBD2 matches 12 bases. Unmatched junction bases numbered 18, after V lost 1 base and J lost 8 bases. This CDR3 has 20 residues. Germline values: CDR1 LGHDT, CDR2 YNNKEL (reference sequence). The CDR3 DNA reads as TGTGCCAGCAGCCAAGGGGCCTCGACTAGCGGGAGAATAAGAGGGGATGAGCAGTTCTTC. Residues: CASSQGASTSGRIRGDEQFF.